This entry lists 32 T cell receptor beta chains sequenced from one sample in a study of T cell changes during pregnancy in multiple sclerosis. TCRdb's copy holds only in-frame clones and misses some; the assay was immunoSEQ multiplex PCR. Of about 40,000 clones listed, 91% were seen once; the top ten hold roughly 0.5%. The sequences come from CD4+ T cells from peripheral blood mononuclear cells, collected in the second trimester of pregnancy. The receptor set was obtained from a female donor in good health, enrolled as a control in a pregnancy study.

The J gene is TRBJ1-1, the V gene TRBV7-8; 7 nucleotides align to TRBD1. Per the germline V gene, CDR1 is SGHVS and CDR2 is FQNEAQ. After removal of 5 bases from V and 7 bases from J, the junction contained 4 bases not matched to a gene. There are 12 residues in the CDR3. The CDR3 region is CASSPWDSEAFF. As DNA, the CDR3 is TGTGCCAGCAGCCCGTGGGACAGTGAAGCTTTCTTT. Using reference TRBV7-8 and TRBJ1-1 for the parts outside the CDR3, the full variable domain is GAGVSQSPRYKVAKRGQDVALRCDPISGHVSLFWYQQALGQGPEFLTYFQNEAQLDKSGLPSDRFFAERPEGSVSTLKIQRTQQEDSAVYLCASSPWDSEAFFGQGTRLTVV.

The chain links TRBV7-8 to TRBJ1-2; D gene ambiguous. The CDR3 has 16 residues. In germline, CDR1 is SGHVS, CDR2 FQNEAQ. The V end lost 0 bases, the J end lost 8 bases, and 19 bases lay between the germline ends. CDR3 protein: CASSLAGLTSRDGYTF. CDR3 in DNA: TGTGCCAGCAGCTTAGCGGGCCTCACAAGTCGTGACGGCTACACCTTC.

The chain couples TRBV7-3 to TRBJ2-3; weak D call: TRBD2 (5 bases). This CDR3 contains 17 residues. From germline, CDR1 is SGHTA and CDR2 FQGTGA. V was pared by 2 bases and J by 1 base, with 16 bases between. The CDR3 loop reads CASSLGPSFEGTDTQYF. In nucleotides, the CDR3 is TGTGCCAGCAGCTTAGGTCCTAGCTTTGAGGGCACAGATACGCAGTATTTT.

Notes on this clone: A junction end diverges from the germline sequence, so it may reflect a read error. The chain has TRBV6-1 and TRBJ2-6; 8 bases match TRBD1. The CDR3 covers 18 residues. The V gene's germline CDR1 is MNHNS and CDR2 SASEGT. CDR3: CASSEGRTGLSGANVLTF. DNA for the CDR3: TGTGCCAGCAGCGAAGGCCGGACAGGGCTCTCTGGGGCCAACGTCCTGACTTTC.

Only a few counts were recorded for this clone. The chain has TRBV5-1 and TRBJ1-1, with 8 bases that match TRBD1. With V trimmed by 1 base and J by 10 bases, 6 bases remained unmatched. The CDR3 spans 13 residues. Germline V gene lookup returns CDR1 SGHRS and CDR2 YFSETQ. The chain's CDR3 is CASSLSEDRGAFF. The CDR3 coding sequence is TGCGCCAGCAGCTTGTCAGAAGACAGGGGAGCTTTCTTT. The whole variable domain, filled in from reference TRBV5-1 and TRBJ1-1, reads KAGVTQTPRYLIKTRGQQVTLSCSPISGHRSVSWYQQTPGQGLQFLFEYFSETQRNKGNFPGRFSGRQFSNSRSEMNVSTLELGDSALYLCASSLSEDRGAFFGQGTRLTVV.

The chain combines TRBV6-5 with TRBJ1-1; D uncertain. CDR3 length: 12 amino acids. Trimming took off 6 bases at V and 6 bases at J, with 11 bases between the two ends. From germline, CDR1 is MNHEY and CDR2 SVGAGI. CDR3 sequence: CASSRGYPEAFF. As DNA, the CDR3 is TGTGCCAGCAGCCGAGGATACCCTGAAGCTTTCTTT.

The genes are TRBV9 and TRBJ1-2, with 9 bases that match TRBD1. V dropped 3 bases and J dropped 6; count of bases not matched to a gene: 9. The CDR3 spans 15 residues. Germline loops: CDR1 SGDLS, CDR2 YYNGEE. As DNA, the CDR3 is TGTGCCAGCAGCGGGGAGGCCGGGACAGGGAATGGCTACACCTTC. Its protein product is CASSGEAGTGNGYTF.

The J gene is TRBJ2-1, the V gene TRBV25-1, with TRBD1 matching 8 bases. Germline loops: CDR1 MGHDK, CDR2 SYGVNS. The V segment lost 4 bases and the J segment 6 bases; nucleotides outside the gene matches: 2. The CDR3 sequence is 13 residues long. The DNA for the CDR3 is TGTGCCAGCAGTGGGACAGGGAGCAATGAGCAGTTCTTC. Translation gives CASSGTGSNEQFF.

The chain links TRBV19 to TRBJ2-2; 10 bases line up with TRBD2. Germline values: CDR1 LNHDA, CDR2 SQIVND (reference sequence). CDR3 length equals 18 residues. V was pared by 3 bases and J by 0 bases, with 7 bases of the junction left unmatched. CDR3 in DNA: TGTGCCAGTAGTATCTTGGGACTAGCGAACGCGAACACCGGGGAGCTGTTTTTT. Translation: CASSILGLANANTGELFF.

This sequence joins TRBV18 and TRBJ1-1; TRBD1 matches 10 bases. Germline-derived CDR1 and CDR2 are KGHSH and LQKENI. The CDR3 is 15 amino acids. J was trimmed by 4 bases and V by 3 bases; bases with no gene match: 5. Here the CDR3 reads CASSPGQGLSTEAFF. The CDR3 nucleotides read TGTGCCAGCTCACCGGGACAGGGGCTGTCCACTGAAGCTTTCTTT.

The rearrangement uses TRBV6-6 and TRBJ2-2, with 7 bases aligning to TRBD2. Germline V CDR1 and CDR2: MNHNY, SVGAGI (reference sequence). V was clipped by 8 bases and J by 7 bases; unmatched bases: 10. This CDR3 has 14 amino acids. The CDR3 sequence: CASWFERGIGELFF. CDR3 DNA sequence: TGTGCCAGCTGGTTTGAGCGGGGAATCGGGGAGCTGTTTTTT.

The genes are TRBV11-3 and TRBJ1-1, with 8 nucleotides matching TRBD1. The CDR3 is made up of 13 amino acids. CDR1 is SGHNT, CDR2 YENEEA, per germline. Trimming at V came to 5 bases and at J to 3 bases, leaving 2 bases not matched to a gene. CDR3 sequence: CASSMTGDTEAFF. CDR3 bases: TGTGCCAGCAGCATGACAGGGGACACTGAAGCTTTCTTT.

The chain couples TRBV5-1 to TRBJ2-7; TRBD2 aligns across 12 bases. Germline V lookup: CDR1 SGHRS, CDR2 YFSETQ. With 4 bases clipped from V and 0 bases from J, the junction kept 11 bases outside the gene matches. This CDR3 is 18 amino acids long. The CDR3 protein is CASSPPRTSGESSYEQYF. The CDR3 DNA sequence: TGCGCCAGCAGCCCACCACGGACTAGCGGGGAGAGCTCCTACGAGCAGTACTTC.

CDR3 coding DNA: TGTGCCAGCGAGTGGCGGCCCCCTGCGAGGGAGGGTGGCTACACCTTC. Residues: CASEWRPPAREGGYTF. This sequence joins TRBV19 and TRBJ1-2; no clear D. V shed 9 bases and J shed 7 bases, with 27 bases lying between them. Germline CDR1 is LNHDA and CDR2 is SQIVND (reference sequence). The CDR3 runs to 16 residues.

The chain combines TRBV19 with TRBJ1-2; D call uncertain. CDR1 LNHDA and CDR2 SQIVND come from the germline V gene (reference sequence). This CDR3 is built from 14 residues. V lost 4 bases, J lost 4 bases, and 13 bases lay in between. CDR3 amino acids: CASSTLAGSYGYTF. CDR3 DNA: TGTGCCAGTAGTACCCTCGCTGGCAGCTATGGCTACACCTTC.

The chain joins TRBV18 to TRBJ1-1, with D tentatively TRBD1 (6 bases). Germline CDR1 is KGHSH and CDR2 is LQKENI. V was cut by 3 bases and J by 4 bases, with 15 bases left in between. CDR3 length equals 15 residues. The CDR3 sequence: CASSPSEQGLTEAFF. Written as DNA, the CDR3 is TGTGCCAGCTCACCGAGTGAACAGGGTCTCACTGAAGCTTTCTTT.

This chain links TRBV6-1 with TRBJ2-5, with TRBD2 identical over 10 bases. The germline gives CDR1 MNHNS, CDR2 SASEGT. CDR3 size: 14 residues. Losses at the gene ends were 2 bases for V and 7 bases for J; bases not matched to a gene: 4. Here the CDR3 DNA reads TGTGCCAGCAGTGAACAACCTAGCGGGGGGACCCAGTACTTC. Its protein product is CASSEQPSGGTQYF.

This chain connects TRBV25-1 to TRBJ2-5; D possibly corresponds to TRBD1 (5 bases). V was clipped by 6 bases and J by 2 bases, with 10 bases between them. The CDR3 contains 13 residues. Germline-derived CDR1 and CDR2 are MGHDK and SYGVNS. DNA of the CDR3: TGTGCCAGCAGGCAGGGTAGGCAAGAGACCCAGTACTTC. This encodes CASRQGRQETQYF.

The chain links TRBV30 to TRBJ1-1, with TRBD1 matching over 8 bases. J was trimmed by 1 base and V by 2 bases; bases with no gene match: 3. The CDR3 runs to 14 residues. Per germline, CDR1 GTSNPN and CDR2 SVGIG (reference sequence). The CDR3 is CAWSLGQGNTEAFF. CDR3 DNA: TGTGCCTGGAGTCTAGGACAGGGGAACACTGAAGCTTTCTTT.

V gene TRBV28 combines with J gene TRBJ1-5; D perhaps matches TRBD1 (5 bases). This CDR3 has 15 residues. Trimming took 3 bases from V and 2 from J, leaving 11 bases between them. Germline V gene data show CDR1 as MDHEN and CDR2 as SYDVKM. The CDR3 DNA reads TGTGCCAGCAGTTTTGTGTCCAGGGGCAATCAGCCCCAGCATTTT. Protein: CASSFVSRGNQPQHF. Using reference TRBV28 and TRBJ1-5 for the parts outside the CDR3, the full variable domain is DVKVTQSSRYLVKRTGEKVFLECVQDMDHENMFWYRQDPGLGLRLIYFSYDVKMKEKGDIPEGYSVSREKKERFSLILESASTNQTSMYLCASSFVSRGNQPQHFGDGTRLSIL.

This clone was detected once. J is TRBJ1-2 and V is TRBV18, with TRBD1 as a possible D gene (5 bases). Between the trimmed V and J ends, which lost 1 base and 0 bases, there was a span of 15 bases. The CDR3 runs 17 residues. Germline-derived CDR1 and CDR2 are KGHSH and LQKENI. The CDR3: CASSPRGSSPSNYGYTF. The DNA of the CDR3 is TGTGCCAGCTCACCACGGGGCAGCTCACCCTCTAACTATGGCTACACCTTC.

The J gene is TRBJ2-5, the V gene TRBV11-2; TRBD2 matches 9 bases. Germline V gene data show CDR1 as SGHAT and CDR2 as FQNNGV. J was trimmed by 2 bases and V by 5 bases; bases with no gene match: 3. This CDR3 spans 14 amino acids. In DNA, the CDR3 is TGTGCCAGCAGCCCGACTAGCGGTCAAGAGACCCAGTACTTC. This translates into CASSPTSGQETQYF.

The J gene is TRBJ2-7, the V gene TRBV2, with 10 nucleotides matching TRBD2. Germline V gene lookup returns CDR1 SNHLY and CDR2 FYNNEI. The CDR3 extends over 13 amino acids. This chain's CDR3 is CVSSGGVIYEQYF. The CDR3 region has the DNA TGTGTCTCTAGCGGGGGTGTCATCTACGAGCAGTACTTC.

This sequence joins TRBV2 and TRBJ2-1; a possible D gene is TRBD2 (5 bases). Looked up from germline, CDR1 is SNHLY and CDR2 is FYNNEI. The CDR3 has 11 residues. The V gene lost 5 bases and the J gene lost 9 bases, with 8 bases spanning the gap. The CDR3 loop is CASSYAGEQFF. CDR3 nucleotides: TGTGCCAGCAGTTACGCGGGTGAGCAGTTCTTC.

The chain employs TRBV7-9 and TRBJ1-1; 8 bases line up with TRBD1. The V gene's germline CDR1 is SEHNR and CDR2 FQNEAQ (reference sequence). Unmatched junction bases numbered 3, after V lost 1 base and J lost 5 bases. This CDR3 contains 14 residues. Written as DNA, the CDR3 is TGTGCCAGCAGCTTAGGCAGGGGGCGGACTGAAGCTTTCTTT. Translating gives CASSLGRGRTEAFF.

This clone was detected once. The V and J genes are TRBV4-2 and TRBJ2-5; the D gene is possibly TRBD2 (5 bases). V was pared by 4 bases and J by 2 bases, with 11 bases between. CDR1 LGHNA and CDR2 YNFKEQ come from the germline V gene. The CDR3 sequence is 14 residues long. CDR3 coding DNA: TGTGCCAGCAGCCCAAGTGGGGAGCAAGAGACCCAGTACTTC. Amino acids: CASSPSGEQETQYF.

This clone was observed once. The chain has TRBV27 and TRBJ1-4; D unresolved. Germline V gene sequence: CDR1 MNHEY, CDR2 SMNVEV (reference sequence). The CDR3 is made up of 14 amino acids. Trimming stripped 6 bases from V and 0 bases from J, with 8 bases between. The CDR3 loop reads CASSQLATNEKLFF. The CDR3 nucleotides are TGTGCCAGCAGCCAACTTGCAACTAATGAAAAACTGTTTTTT.

The chain combines TRBV5-1 with TRBJ2-1; TRBD1 agrees at 7 bases. Per the germline V gene, CDR1 is SGHRS and CDR2 is YFSETQ. The V segment lost 0 bases and the J segment 8 bases; nucleotides outside the gene matches: 8. The CDR3 consists of 15 residues. DNA for the CDR3: TGCGCCAGCAGCTTGGAGGGGGCGTATTTCCATGAGCAGTTCTTC. Amino acid sequence: CASSLEGAYFHEQFF.

The chain has TRBV28 and TRBJ2-7; D is possibly TRBD1 (5 bases). The germline CDR1 and CDR2 sequences are MDHEN and SYDVKM. The CDR3 totals 15 residues. The ends were cut back, 5 bases at V and 0 bases at J, with 14 bases in the middle. CDR3 region: CASSQGVTTSYEQYF. CDR3 DNA sequence: TGTGCCAGCAGTCAGGGTGTTACTACCTCCTACGAGCAGTACTTC.

The CDR3 DNA reads as TGTGCCAGTAGTACCGGACTAGCGGGGAACAATGAGCAGTTCTTC. As protein: CASSTGLAGNNEQFF. The chain uses TRBV19 and TRBJ2-1, with 12 bases aligning to TRBD2. Germline CDR1 is LNHDA and CDR2 is SQIVND (reference sequence). The CDR3 is 15 amino acids. Germline trimming cut 4 bases from V and 5 bases from J; bases unmatched to any gene: 3.

This chain connects TRBV7-9 to TRBJ1-2, with 7 bases lining up with TRBD1. The length of the CDR3 is 15 residues. The J segment lost 4 bases and the V segment lost 1 base, leaving 6 bases of the junction unmatched. Germline CDR1 SEHNR, CDR2 FQNEAQ (reference sequence). CDR3 DNA: TGTGCCAGCAGCTTAGAAGGGGGCCTACTCTATGGCTACACCTTC. Protein product: CASSLEGGLLYGYTF.

This clone was picked up one time. This chain joins TRBV7-6 and TRBJ1-4, with 9 bases aligning to TRBD1. The trim removed 5 bases at V and 0 bases at J, leaving 10 bases unmatched. The CDR3 covers 18 residues. The germline V gene encodes CDR1 SGHVS and CDR2 FNYEAQ. DNA for the CDR3: TGTGCCAGCAGCCTTAGAGGGGACAGGGCGTCAACTAATGAAAAACTGTTTTTT. Its protein product is CASSLRGDRASTNEKLFF.